Below, 2 T cell receptor beta chains from the same sample are listed, as sequenced in a study of T cells expressing NK-cell markers. No DNA is given; TCRdb re-called the 5' RACE reads and lists each CDR3 protein once. In total, the table holds 150,000 to 180,000 distinct CDR3 sequences. The sample taken for sequencing was blood T cells: a sorted CD56 or NKG2C T cell subset, CD4+ or CD8+ T cells, or bulk PBMC T cells (not recorded which). Source of these receptors: a woman between 45 and 65 years old in good health.

The genes are TRBV2 and TRBJ2-2; TCRdb proposes TRBD2, but this gene call is untestable without DNA. The CDR3 is 15 amino acids. From germline, CDR1 is SNHLY and CDR2 FYNNEI. CDR3 in amino acids: CASSGPSWGAGELFF.

The chain uses TRBV12-3 or TRBV12-4 and TRBJ2-1. The CDR3 is 15 amino acids. CDR3 residues: CASSGVLTPYNEQFF.